The 10 T cell receptor beta chains in this list originate from one sample, sequenced in a study of blood T cell repertoires in COVID-19. Using immunoSEQ multiplex PCR, the repertoire was profiled, and TCRdb retains in-frame clones only, with some absent. The sample gives about 89,000 clones, around 90% of which show up once; roughly 14% is in the top ten. Sequenced input: peripheral blood. The receptors shown here come from a male donor with acute or convalescent COVID-19.

V is TRBV2 and J is TRBJ2-7, with D maybe TRBD2 (7 bases). The CDR3 length is 14 residues. The V and J ends lost 8 bases and 7 bases respectively, with 21 bases between them. CDR1 and CDR2 (germline): SNHLY, FYNNEI. The CDR3 loop is CASDPRGGRIEQYF. The CDR3 DNA sequence: TGTGCCAGCGATCCGAGGGGGGGGCGAATAGAGCAGTACTTC.

The rearrangement uses TRBV3-1 (or the pseudogene TRBV3-2) and TRBJ2-2; D is possibly TRBD2 (5 bases). The V gene lost 4 bases and the J gene lost 4 bases, with 10 bases spanning the gap. Germline V gene lookup returns CDR1 LGHDT and CDR2 YNNKEL (reference sequence). The CDR3 totals 14 residues. The CDR3 sequence: CASSPDGVTGELFF. The CDR3 DNA reads as TGTGCCAGCAGCCCCGACGGGGTCACCGGGGAGCTGTTTTTT.

In this sample, this clone turned up a few times. The chain joins TRBV6-6 to TRBJ1-3; no clear D gene. The CDR3 contains 13 residues. V shed 5 bases and J shed 3 bases, with 8 bases lying between them. Germline V gives CDR1 MNHNY, CDR2 SVGAGI (reference sequence). The CDR3 reads CASSQNFGNTIYF. The CDR3 bases are TGTGCCAGCAGTCAGAACTTTGGAAACACCATATATTTT.

CDR3 loop: CASSYQPGDPQETQYF. The DNA of the CDR3 is TGTGCCAGCAGCTACCAGCCGGGGGACCCCCAAGAGACCCAGTACTTC. The chain joins TRBV7-9 to TRBJ2-5; maybe TRBD2 (6 bases). The germline V gene has CDR1 SEHNR and CDR2 FQNEAQ (reference sequence). The CDR3 length is 16 residues. V was cut by 4 bases and J by 1 base, with 16 bases left in between. Filled out from reference TRBV7-9 and TRBJ2-5, the complete variable domain reads DTGVSQNPRHKITKRGQNVTFRCDPISEHNRLYWYRQTLGQGPEFLTYFQNEAQLEKSRLLSDRFSAERPKGSFSTLEIQRTEQGDSAMYLCASSYQPGDPQETQYFGPGTRLLVL.

This clone appeared once. The rearrangement uses TRBV3-1 (or the pseudogene TRBV3-2) and TRBJ2-3; possible D gene TRBD1, 6 bases. V was clipped by 3 bases and J by 2 bases, with 9 bases between them. Per the germline V gene, CDR1 is LGHDT and CDR2 is YNNKEL (reference sequence). The CDR3 runs 14 residues. DNA for the CDR3: TGTGCCAGCAGCCAGGACAGTTCCACAGATACGCAGTATTTT. It encodes CASSQDSSTDTQYF.

The rearrangement joins TRBV6-5 to TRBJ1-5, with 8 bases lining up with TRBD1. Germline lookup yields CDR1 MNHEY and CDR2 SVGAGI. The trim removed 5 bases at V and 6 bases at J, leaving 6 bases unmatched. This CDR3 is 14 amino acids long. CDR3 amino acids: CASSPGQVGQPQHF. The CDR3 nucleotides read TGTGCCAGCAGTCCGGGACAGGTAGGTCAGCCCCAGCATTTT.

The gene calls are TRBV6-4 and TRBJ2-7; possible D gene TRBD1, 6 bases. V was clipped by 9 bases and J by 5 bases, with 26 bases between them. Germline loops: CDR1 MRHNA, CDR2 SNTAGT. The CDR3 consists of 16 residues. As DNA, the CDR3 is TGTGCCAGAATCTCGAGGGGACACAAACCCTGGGACGAGCAGTACTTC. This encodes CARISRGHKPWDEQYF.

The chain has TRBV5-1 and TRBJ1-2; D unclear. Germline values: CDR1 SGHRS, CDR2 YFSETQ. V shed 3 bases and J shed 7 bases, with 16 bases lying between them. The CDR3 totals 14 residues. The CDR3 region is CASSSGVGSTGYTF. In nucleotides, the CDR3 is TGCGCCAGCAGCTCCGGGGTTGGGTCTACTGGCTACACCTTC.

This chain connects TRBV7-8 to TRBJ1-6; D not certain. Germline assignment: CDR1 SGHVS and CDR2 FQNEAQ. V gave up 3 bases and J gave up 7 bases, with 10 bases separating them. The CDR3 spans 14 residues. The CDR3 DNA is TGTGCCAGCAGCTTTAACAGAGCAAATTCACCCCTCCACTTT. Translation gives CASSFNRANSPLHF.

The rearrangement joins TRBV7-9 to TRBJ1-5, with TRBD1 matching 9 bases. J lost 4 bases, V lost 5 bases, and 6 bases had no gene match. CDR3 size: 15 residues. CDR1 and CDR2 from the germline V gene are SEHNR and FQNEAQ (reference sequence). In DNA form, the CDR3 reads TGTGCCAGCAGCCCCCCGGACAGGGGAAATCAGCCCCAGCATTTT. It specifies CASSPPDRGNQPQHF.